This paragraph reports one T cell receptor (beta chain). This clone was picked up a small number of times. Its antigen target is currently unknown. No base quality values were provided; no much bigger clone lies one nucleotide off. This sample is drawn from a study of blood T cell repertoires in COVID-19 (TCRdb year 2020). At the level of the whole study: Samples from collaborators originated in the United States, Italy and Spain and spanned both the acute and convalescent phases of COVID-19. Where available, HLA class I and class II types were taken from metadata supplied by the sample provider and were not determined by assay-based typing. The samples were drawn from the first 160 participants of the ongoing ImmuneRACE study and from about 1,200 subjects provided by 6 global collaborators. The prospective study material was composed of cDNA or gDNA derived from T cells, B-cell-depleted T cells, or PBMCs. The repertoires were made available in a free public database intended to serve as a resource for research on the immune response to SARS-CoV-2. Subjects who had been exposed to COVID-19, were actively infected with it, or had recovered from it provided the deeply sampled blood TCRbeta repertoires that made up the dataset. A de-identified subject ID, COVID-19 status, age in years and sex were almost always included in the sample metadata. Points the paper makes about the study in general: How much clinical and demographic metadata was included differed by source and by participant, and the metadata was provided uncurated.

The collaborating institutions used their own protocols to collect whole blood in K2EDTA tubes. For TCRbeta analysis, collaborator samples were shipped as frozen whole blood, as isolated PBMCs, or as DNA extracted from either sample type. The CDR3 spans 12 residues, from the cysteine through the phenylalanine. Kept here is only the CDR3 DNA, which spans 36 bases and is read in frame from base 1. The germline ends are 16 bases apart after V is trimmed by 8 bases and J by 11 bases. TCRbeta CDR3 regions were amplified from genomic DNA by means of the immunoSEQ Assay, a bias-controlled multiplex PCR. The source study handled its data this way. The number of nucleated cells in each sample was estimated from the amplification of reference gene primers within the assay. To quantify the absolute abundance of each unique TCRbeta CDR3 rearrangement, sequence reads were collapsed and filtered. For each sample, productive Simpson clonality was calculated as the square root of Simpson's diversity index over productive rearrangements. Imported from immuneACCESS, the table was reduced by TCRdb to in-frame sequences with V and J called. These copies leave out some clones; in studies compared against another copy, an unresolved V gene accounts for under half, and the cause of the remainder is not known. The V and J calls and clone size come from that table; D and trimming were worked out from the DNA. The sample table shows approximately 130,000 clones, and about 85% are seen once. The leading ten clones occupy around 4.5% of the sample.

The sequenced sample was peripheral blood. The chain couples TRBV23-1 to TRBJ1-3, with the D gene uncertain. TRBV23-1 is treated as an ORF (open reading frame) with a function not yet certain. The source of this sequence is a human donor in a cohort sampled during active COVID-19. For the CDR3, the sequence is CASSADRRSIYF. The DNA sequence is TGCGCCAGCTCAGCGGATCGGAGGTCCATATATTTT.